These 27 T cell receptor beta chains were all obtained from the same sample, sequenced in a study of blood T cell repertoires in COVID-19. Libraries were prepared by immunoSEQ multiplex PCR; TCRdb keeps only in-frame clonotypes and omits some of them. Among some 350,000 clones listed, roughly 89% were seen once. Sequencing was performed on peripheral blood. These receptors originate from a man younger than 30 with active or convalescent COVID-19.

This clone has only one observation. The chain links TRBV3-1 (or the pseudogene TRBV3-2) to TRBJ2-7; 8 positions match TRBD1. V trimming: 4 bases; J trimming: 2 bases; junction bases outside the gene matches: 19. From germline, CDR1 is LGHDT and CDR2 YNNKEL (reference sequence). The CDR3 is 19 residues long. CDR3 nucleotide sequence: TGTGCCAGCAGCCCTATTCTAGGACAGGGTCCTACCTACACCTACGAGCAGTACTTC. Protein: CASSPILGQGPTYTYEQYF.

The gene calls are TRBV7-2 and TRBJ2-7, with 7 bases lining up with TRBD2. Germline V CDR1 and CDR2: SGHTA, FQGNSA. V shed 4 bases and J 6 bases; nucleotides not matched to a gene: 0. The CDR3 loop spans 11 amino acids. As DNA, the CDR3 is TGTGCCAGCAGCTCTAGCGGCGAGCAGTACTTC. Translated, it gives CASSSSGEQYF.

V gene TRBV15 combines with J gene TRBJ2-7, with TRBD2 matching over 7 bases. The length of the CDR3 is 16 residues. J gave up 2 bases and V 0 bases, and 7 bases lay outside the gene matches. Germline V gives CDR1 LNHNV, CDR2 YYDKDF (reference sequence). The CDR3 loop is CATSRDYASGPYEQYF. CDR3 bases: TGTGCCACCAGCAGAGATTACGCTAGCGGACCCTACGAGCAGTACTTC.

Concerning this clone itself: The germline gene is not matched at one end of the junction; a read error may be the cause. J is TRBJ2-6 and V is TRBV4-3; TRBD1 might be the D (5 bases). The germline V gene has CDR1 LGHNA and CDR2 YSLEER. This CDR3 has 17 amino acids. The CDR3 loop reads CASSQDRHLSGANVLTF. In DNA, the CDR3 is TGCGCCAGCAGCCAAGATCGCCACCTCTCTGGGGCCAACGTGCTGACTTTC.

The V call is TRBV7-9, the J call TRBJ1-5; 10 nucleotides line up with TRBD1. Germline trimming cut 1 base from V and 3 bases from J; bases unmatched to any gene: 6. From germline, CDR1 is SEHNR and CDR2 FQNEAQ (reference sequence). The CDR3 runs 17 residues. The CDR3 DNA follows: TGTGCCAGCAGCTTAGTAATCGGGACAGGGGTCAATCAGCCCCAGCATTTT. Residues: CASSLVIGTGVNQPQHF.

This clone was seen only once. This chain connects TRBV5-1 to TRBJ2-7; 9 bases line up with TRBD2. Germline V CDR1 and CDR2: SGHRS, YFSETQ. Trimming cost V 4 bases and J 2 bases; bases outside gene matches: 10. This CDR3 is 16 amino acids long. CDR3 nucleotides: TGCGCCAGCAGCCCGGAGGGGCGGGAGGGCCCCTACGAGCAGTACTTC. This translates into CASSPEGREGPYEQYF. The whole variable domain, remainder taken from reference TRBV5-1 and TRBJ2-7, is KAGVTQTPRYLIKTRGQQVTLSCSPISGHRSVSWYQQTPGQGLQFLFEYFSETQRNKGNFPGRFSGRQFSNSRSEMNVSTLELGDSALYLCASSPEGREGPYEQYFGPGTRLTVT.

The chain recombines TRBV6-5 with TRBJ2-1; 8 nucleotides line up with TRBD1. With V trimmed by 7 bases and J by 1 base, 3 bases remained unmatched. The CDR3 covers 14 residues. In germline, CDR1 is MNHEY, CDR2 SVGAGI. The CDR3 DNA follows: TGTGCCAGCAAGACAGGGGTATCCTACAATGAGCAGTTCTTC. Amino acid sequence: CASKTGVSYNEQFF.

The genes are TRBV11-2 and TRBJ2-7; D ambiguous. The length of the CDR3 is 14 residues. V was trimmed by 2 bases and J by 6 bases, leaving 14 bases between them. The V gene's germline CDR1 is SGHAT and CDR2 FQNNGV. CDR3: CASSLRSMSGEQYF. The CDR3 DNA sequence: TGTGCCAGCAGCTTAAGGTCCATGTCGGGCGAGCAGTACTTC.

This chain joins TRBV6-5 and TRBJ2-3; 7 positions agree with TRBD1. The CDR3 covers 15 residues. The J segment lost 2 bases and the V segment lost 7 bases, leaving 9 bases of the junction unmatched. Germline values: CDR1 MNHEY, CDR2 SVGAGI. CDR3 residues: CASTSGQSFTDTQYF. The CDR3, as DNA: TGTGCCAGCACTTCGGGACAGTCCTTCACAGATACGCAGTATTTT.

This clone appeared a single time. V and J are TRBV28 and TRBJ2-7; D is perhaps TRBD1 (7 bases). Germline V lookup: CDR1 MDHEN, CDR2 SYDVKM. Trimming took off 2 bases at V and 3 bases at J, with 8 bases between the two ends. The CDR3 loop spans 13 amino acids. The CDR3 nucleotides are TGTGCCAGCAGTTTACAGGGGGGCTACGAGCAGTACTTC. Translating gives CASSLQGGYEQYF. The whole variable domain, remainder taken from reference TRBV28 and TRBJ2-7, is DVKVTQSSRYLVKRTGEKVFLECVQDMDHENMFWYRQDPGLGLRLIYFSYDVKMKEKGDIPEGYSVSREKKERFSLILESASTNQTSMYLCASSLQGGYEQYFGPGTRLTVT.

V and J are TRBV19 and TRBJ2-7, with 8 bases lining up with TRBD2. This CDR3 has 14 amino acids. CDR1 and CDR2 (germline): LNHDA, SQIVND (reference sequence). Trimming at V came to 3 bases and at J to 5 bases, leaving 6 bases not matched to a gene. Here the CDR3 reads CASSMGAGADEQYF. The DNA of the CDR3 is TGTGCCAGTAGTATGGGAGCGGGAGCGGACGAGCAGTACTTC.

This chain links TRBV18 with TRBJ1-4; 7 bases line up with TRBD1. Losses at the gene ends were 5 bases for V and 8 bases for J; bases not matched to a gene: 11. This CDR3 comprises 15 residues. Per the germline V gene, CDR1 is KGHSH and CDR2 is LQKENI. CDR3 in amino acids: CASSKGETGQEKLFF. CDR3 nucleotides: TGTGCCAGCTCAAAGGGTGAGACAGGGCAGGAAAAACTGTTTTTT.

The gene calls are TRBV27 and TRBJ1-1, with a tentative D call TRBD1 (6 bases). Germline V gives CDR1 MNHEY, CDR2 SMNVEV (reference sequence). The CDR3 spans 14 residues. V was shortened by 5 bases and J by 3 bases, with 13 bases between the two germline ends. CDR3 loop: CASSPRQAHTEAFF. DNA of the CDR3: TGTGCCAGCAGTCCCCGACAGGCCCACACTGAAGCTTTCTTT.

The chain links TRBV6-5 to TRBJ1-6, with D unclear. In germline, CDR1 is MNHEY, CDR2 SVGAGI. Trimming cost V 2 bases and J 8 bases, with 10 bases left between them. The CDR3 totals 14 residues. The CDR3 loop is CASSYNPGDSPLHF. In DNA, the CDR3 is TGTGCCAGCAGTTACAACCCCGGGGATTCACCCCTCCACTTT.

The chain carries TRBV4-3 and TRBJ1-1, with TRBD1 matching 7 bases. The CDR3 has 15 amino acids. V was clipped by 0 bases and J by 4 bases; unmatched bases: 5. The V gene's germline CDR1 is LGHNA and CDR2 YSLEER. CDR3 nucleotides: TGCGCCAGCAGCCAAGATAAGGGGGCGAGCACTGAAGCTTTCTTT. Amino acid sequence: CASSQDKGASTEAFF.

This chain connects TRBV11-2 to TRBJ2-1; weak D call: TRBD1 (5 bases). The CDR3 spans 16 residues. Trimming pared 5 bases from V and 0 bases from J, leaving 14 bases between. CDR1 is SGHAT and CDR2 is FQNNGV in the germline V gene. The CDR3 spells CASSNRQRNSYNEQFF. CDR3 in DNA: TGTGCCAGCAGCAACCGACAGCGCAACTCCTACAATGAGCAGTTCTTC.

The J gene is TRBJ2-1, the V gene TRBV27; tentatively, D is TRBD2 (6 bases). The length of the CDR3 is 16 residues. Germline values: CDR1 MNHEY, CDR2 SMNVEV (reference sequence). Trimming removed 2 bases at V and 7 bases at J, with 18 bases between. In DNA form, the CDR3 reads TGTGCCAGCAGTTTAGGTGCGGGAAGGTTTAGGAATGAGCAGTTCTTC. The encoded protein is CASSLGAGRFRNEQFF.

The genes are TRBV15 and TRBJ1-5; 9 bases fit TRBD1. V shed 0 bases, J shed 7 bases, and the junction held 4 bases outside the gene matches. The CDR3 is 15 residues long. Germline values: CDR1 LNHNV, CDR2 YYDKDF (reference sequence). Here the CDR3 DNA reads TGTGCCACCAGCAGAGAGGGGGACAGGGCCCAGCCCCAGCATTTT. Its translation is CATSREGDRAQPQHF.

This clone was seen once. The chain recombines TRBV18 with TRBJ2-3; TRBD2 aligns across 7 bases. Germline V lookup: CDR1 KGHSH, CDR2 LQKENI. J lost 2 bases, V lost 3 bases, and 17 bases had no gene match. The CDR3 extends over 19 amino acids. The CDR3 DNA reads TGTGCCAGCTCACCGTATGGGGCCCCCGGGGGGAGTCTCACAGATACGCAGTATTTT. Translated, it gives CASSPYGAPGGSLTDTQYF.

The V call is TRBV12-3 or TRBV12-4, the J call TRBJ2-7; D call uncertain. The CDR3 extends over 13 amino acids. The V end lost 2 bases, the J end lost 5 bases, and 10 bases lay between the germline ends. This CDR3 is CASSLRGDNEQYF. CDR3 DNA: TGTGCCAGCAGTTTACGTGGCGACAACGAGCAGTACTTC.

This CDR3 is CASSYSNTRGLGYTF. The CDR3 region has the DNA TGTGCCAGCAGTTACTCGAATACCAGGGGGCTTGGCTACACCTTC. V gene TRBV6-5 combines with J gene TRBJ1-2; 8 nucleotides align to TRBD1. The CDR3 covers 15 residues. The junction had 7 bases not matched to a gene; V was cut back by 0 bases and J by 7 bases. From germline, CDR1 is MNHEY and CDR2 SVGAGI.

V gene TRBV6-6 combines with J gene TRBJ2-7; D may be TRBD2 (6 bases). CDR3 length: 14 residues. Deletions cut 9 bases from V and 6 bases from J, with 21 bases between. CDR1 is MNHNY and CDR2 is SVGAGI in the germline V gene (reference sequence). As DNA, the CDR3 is TGTGCCAGTGCCTCCGGGAGTTCTAGTCGCGAGCAGTACTTC. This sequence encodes CASASGSSSREQYF.

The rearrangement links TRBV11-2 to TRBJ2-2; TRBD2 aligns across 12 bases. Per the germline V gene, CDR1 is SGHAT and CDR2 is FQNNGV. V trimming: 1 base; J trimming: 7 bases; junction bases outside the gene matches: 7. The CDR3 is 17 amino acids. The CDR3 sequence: CASSLVLAGGPSGELFF. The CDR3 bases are TGTGCCAGCAGCTTAGTGCTAGCGGGAGGGCCAAGCGGGGAGCTGTTTTTT.

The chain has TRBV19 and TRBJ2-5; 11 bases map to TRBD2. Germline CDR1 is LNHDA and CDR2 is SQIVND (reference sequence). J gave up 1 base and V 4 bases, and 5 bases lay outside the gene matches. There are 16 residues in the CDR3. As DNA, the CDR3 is TGTGCCAGTAGTACCCCTAGCGGGGGGATCCAAGAGACCCAGTACTTC. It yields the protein CASSTPSGGIQETQYF.

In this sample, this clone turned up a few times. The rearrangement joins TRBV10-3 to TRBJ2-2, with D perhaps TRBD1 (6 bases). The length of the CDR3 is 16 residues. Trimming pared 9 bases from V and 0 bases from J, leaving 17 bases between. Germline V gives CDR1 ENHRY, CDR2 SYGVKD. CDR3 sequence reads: CAIAVRDTANTGELFF. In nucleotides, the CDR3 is TGTGCCATTGCGGTGAGGGACACGGCGAACACCGGGGAGCTGTTTTTT.

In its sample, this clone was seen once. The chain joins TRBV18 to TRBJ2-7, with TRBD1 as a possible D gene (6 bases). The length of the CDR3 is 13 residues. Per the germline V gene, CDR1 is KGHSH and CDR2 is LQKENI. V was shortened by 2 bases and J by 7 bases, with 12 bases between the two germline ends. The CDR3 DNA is TGTGCCAGCTCACCAAGCAGGGGTGGTGAGCAGTACTTC. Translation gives CASSPSRGGEQYF.

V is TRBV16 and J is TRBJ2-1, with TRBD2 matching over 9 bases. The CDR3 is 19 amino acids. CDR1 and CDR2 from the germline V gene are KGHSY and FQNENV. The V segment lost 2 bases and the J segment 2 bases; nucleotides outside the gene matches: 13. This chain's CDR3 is CASSQHLIPTSGTYNEQFF. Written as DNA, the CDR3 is TGTGCCAGCAGCCAACACCTTATACCGACTAGCGGAACCTACAATGAGCAGTTCTTC.